The next 23 T cell receptor beta chains were all read from a single sample in a study of cytomegalovirus exposure and HLA in healthy donors. The primer mix had 60 Vbeta and 13 Jbeta primers. Repertoires were generated with immunoSEQ multiplex PCR, while TCRdb's copy carries only in-frame clones and drops some. The sample has 60,000 to 100,000 clones, roughly 79% seen once. Sequencing input: PBMCs. These receptors were obtained from a middle-aged man in good health and CMV-seronegative.

The gene calls are TRBV4-2 and TRBJ2-1, with a possible D match to TRBD2 (6 bases). The V and J ends lost 4 bases and 0 bases respectively, with 16 bases between them. Per germline, CDR1 LGHNA and CDR2 YNFKEQ. There are 17 residues in the CDR3. CDR3 in DNA: TGTGCCAGCAGCCCTCAAATTAGCGGAAGCTCCTACAATGAGCAGTTCTTC. It encodes CASSPQISGSSYNEQFF.

Only one count was recorded for this clone. The V and J genes are TRBV9 and TRBJ2-1; 11 bases map to TRBD1. The V gene's germline CDR1 is SGDLS and CDR2 YYNGEE. This CDR3 is built from 15 residues. Trimming removed 3 bases from V and 7 bases from J; junction bases left unmatched: 6. DNA for the CDR3: TGTGCCAGCAGCGACCGGGACAGGGGGAGGAATGAGCAGTTCTTC. It yields the protein CASSDRDRGRNEQFF. Combining the CDR3 with reference TRBV9 and TRBJ2-1 gives the whole variable domain DSGVTQTPKHLITATGQRVTLRCSPRSGDLSVYWYQQSLDQGLQFLIQYYNGEERAKGNILERFSAQQFPDLHSELNLSSLELGDSALYFCASSDRDRGRNEQFFGPGTRLTVL.

This clone was observed a few times. This chain uses TRBV6-5 with TRBJ1-1; D remains ambiguous. V lost 1 base, J lost 6 bases, and 6 bases lay in between. Germline V gene sequence: CDR1 MNHEY, CDR2 SVGAGI. The CDR3 has 12 amino acids. CDR3 protein: CASSYYGPEAFF. The CDR3 DNA reads TGTGCCAGCAGTTACTATGGGCCTGAAGCTTTCTTT.

The chain has TRBV2 and TRBJ2-7; 7 bases agree with TRBD2. The CDR3 runs to 13 residues. CDR1 SNHLY and CDR2 FYNNEI come from the germline V gene. Unmatched junction bases numbered 10, after V lost 8 bases and J lost 6 bases. CDR3 loop: CASGEAGLTEQYF. The DNA of the CDR3 is TGTGCCAGCGGCGAGGCGGGACTAACCGAGCAGTACTTC.

The chain combines TRBV7-8 with TRBJ1-2; possibly TRBD1 for D (5 bases). V lost 8 bases and J lost 4, with 14 bases in between. From germline, CDR1 is SGHVS and CDR2 FQNEAQ. The CDR3 spans 13 residues. CDR3 bases: TGTGCCAGCGGGTCCGACAGATTCTATGGCTACACCTTC. Translation gives CASGSDRFYGYTF.

The chain joins TRBV7-3 to TRBJ2-3, with 7 positions matching TRBD1. The trim removed 5 bases at V and 5 bases at J, leaving 10 bases unmatched. Germline lookup yields CDR1 SGHTA and CDR2 FQGTGA. The CDR3 runs to 15 residues. The CDR3 DNA reads TGTGCCAGCAGCCCCCGACAGGGTGTGGGAGATACGCAGTATTTT. Protein: CASSPRQGVGDTQYF.

The V and J genes are TRBV7-6 and TRBJ2-1; TRBD2 agrees at 8 bases. The J segment lost 0 bases and the V segment lost 4 bases, leaving 8 bases of the junction unmatched. CDR1 and CDR2 from the germline V gene are SGHVS and FNYEAQ. The CDR3 has 17 amino acids. CDR3 bases: TGTGCCAGCAGCTACCAAACACGGGGGGGCTCCTACAATGAGCAGTTCTTC. This sequence encodes CASSYQTRGGSYNEQFF.

The V call is TRBV15, the J call TRBJ2-5, with a possible D match to TRBD1 (5 bases). The DNA end is more similar to TRBJ2-7, so the J call may be wrong. The germline V gene has CDR1 LNHNV and CDR2 YYDKDF (reference sequence). The CDR3 length is 14 residues. CDR3 nucleotides: TGTGCCACCAGCGGACCAGACAGCTCCTACGAGCAGTACTTC. Translated, it gives CATSGPDSSYEQYF.

The chain carries TRBV28 and TRBJ2-7; 8 bases are a match to TRBD2. CDR1 and CDR2 from the germline V gene are MDHEN and SYDVKM. The CDR3 consists of 18 residues. J was trimmed by 0 bases and V by 3 bases; bases with no gene match: 13. CDR3: CASSLLQFQRENSYEQYF. CDR3 DNA sequence: TGTGCCAGCAGTTTGCTCCAATTTCAGCGGGAGAACTCCTACGAGCAGTACTTC.

J is TRBJ2-1 and V is TRBV6-4, with 7 nucleotides matching TRBD2. CDR1 and CDR2 from the germline V gene are MRHNA and SNTAGT. The CDR3 is 15 amino acids. J gave up 3 bases and V 9 bases, and 11 bases lay outside the gene matches. The CDR3 loop reads CASSLRLADYNEQFF. The CDR3 DNA reads as TGTGCCAGTTCCCTGAGACTAGCTGACTACAATGAGCAGTTCTTC.

The table lists this clone with a few counts. The chain employs TRBV11-1 and TRBJ2-6; the D is unclear. The CDR3 extends over 15 amino acids. V gave up 1 base and J gave up 0 bases, with 4 bases separating them. CDR1 SGHAT and CDR2 FQDESV come from the germline V gene (reference sequence). This CDR3 is CASSLDSSGANVLTF. CDR3 DNA sequence: TGTGCCAGCAGCTTAGACTCCTCTGGGGCCAACGTCCTGACTTTC.

The V call is TRBV6-6, the J call TRBJ1-1; possible D gene TRBD1, 6 bases. V lost 7 bases and J lost 10, with 10 bases in between. Germline V CDR1 and CDR2: MNHNY, SVGAGI (reference sequence). The CDR3 covers 10 residues. The chain's CDR3 is CASTGAGAFF. In DNA, the CDR3 is TGTGCCAGCACAGGGGCGGGAGCTTTCTTT.

This clone was seen only a few times. V gene TRBV6-1 combines with J gene TRBJ2-2; TRBD1 is a possible D gene (6 bases). Trimming stripped 2 bases from V and 6 bases from J, with 16 bases between. The CDR3 has 16 residues. Germline lookup yields CDR1 MNHNS and CDR2 SASEGT. CDR3 residues: CASSEIGEQGAGELFF. CDR3 coding DNA: TGTGCCAGCAGTGAAATCGGAGAACAGGGCGCCGGGGAGCTGTTTTTT.

The V and J genes are TRBV10-2 and TRBJ1-1, with 7 bases fitting TRBD1. The V gene end was trimmed by 6 bases and the J gene end by 2 bases; junction bases not matched to a gene: 9. Germline-derived CDR1 and CDR2 are WSHSY and SAAADI. The CDR3 contains 15 residues. The CDR3 DNA sequence: TGCGCCAGCAGGATATTAACAGGGGTTAACACTGAAGCTTTCTTT. Its protein is CASRILTGVNTEAFF.

The V and J genes are TRBV5-4 and TRBJ1-2; 8 positions match TRBD1. The CDR3 covers 14 residues. Germline V gene data show CDR1 as SGHNT and CDR2 as YYREEE (reference sequence). The V and J ends lost 3 bases and 8 bases, in that order; junction bases with no gene match: 9. The CDR3, as DNA: TGTGCCAGCAGCTCCAGGGGGCGCGGCGGCGGCTACACCTTC. It is translated as CASSSRGRGGGYTF.

This clone was found a few times. The chain combines TRBV2 with TRBJ1-6; TRBD1 matches 7 bases. The germline V gene encodes CDR1 SNHLY and CDR2 FYNNEI. The CDR3 loop spans 14 amino acids. V trimming: 3 bases; J trimming: 11 bases; junction bases outside the gene matches: 7. CDR3 region: CASSEGTVGTPLHF. The CDR3 region has the DNA TGTGCCAGCAGTGAGGGGACAGTGGGGACACCCCTCCACTTT.

The chain joins TRBV2 to TRBJ2-2; possible D gene TRBD2, 6 bases. The germline V gene encodes CDR1 SNHLY and CDR2 FYNNEI. V was trimmed by 7 bases and J by 4 bases, leaving 13 bases between them. This CDR3 spans 14 amino acids. The CDR3 protein is CASTSGLVTGELFF. The CDR3 DNA follows: TGTGCCAGCACCTCGGGACTTGTCACCGGGGAGCTGTTTTTT.

V gene TRBV2 combines with J gene TRBJ1-4; no clear D. The ends were cut back, 2 bases at V and 5 bases at J, with 12 bases in the middle. Germline values: CDR1 SNHLY, CDR2 FYNNEI. CDR3 length: 15 amino acids. CDR3 sequence reads: CASSERGRVNEKLFF. CDR3 DNA: TGTGCCAGCAGTGAAAGAGGGAGAGTAAATGAAAAACTGTTTTTT.

V is TRBV19 and J is TRBJ2-5; D may be TRBD1 (5 bases). This CDR3 is built from 14 residues. The germline V gene has CDR1 LNHDA and CDR2 SQIVND (reference sequence). The V end was cut by 3 bases, the J end by 3 bases, with 11 bases between. The CDR3 DNA reads TGTGCCAGTAGTATTCTGGGCAGGGAAGAGACCCAGTACTTC. This codes for CASSILGREETQYF.

This clone was recorded once. The chain uses TRBV29-1 and TRBJ2-3; a weak D match, TRBD1 (5 bases). From germline, CDR1 is SQVTM and CDR2 ANQGSEA. The ends were cut back, 8 bases at V and 2 bases at J, with 23 bases in the middle. The CDR3 runs to 16 residues. The CDR3 is CSSQPPRVSNTDTQYF. The CDR3 nucleotides are TGCAGCTCTCAACCCCCCAGGGTGTCCAACACAGATACGCAGTATTTT.

The chain combines TRBV6-1 with TRBJ2-1; TRBD1 matches at 7 bases. Trimming removed 7 bases from V and 7 bases from J; junction bases left unmatched: 10. The CDR3 loop spans 14 amino acids. CDR1 and CDR2 from the germline V gene are MNHNS and SASEGT. For the CDR3, the DNA is TGTGCCAGCACCTCTCAGGGGGTTAAAAATGAGCAGTTCTTC. Translation: CASTSQGVKNEQFF.

The chain carries TRBV12-5 and TRBJ1-2; 8 positions match TRBD1. The CDR3 totals 14 residues. The J segment lost 3 bases and the V segment lost 5 bases, leaving 5 bases of the junction unmatched. Germline CDR1 reads LGHNT; CDR2 reads FRNRAP. The CDR3 reads CASGGTGTDYGYTF. The CDR3 nucleotides are TGTGCTAGTGGTGGGACAGGTACAGACTATGGCTACACCTTC.

The count of this clone is one. This rearrangement joins TRBV2 to TRBJ1-3, with D maybe TRBD1 (5 bases). Germline V CDR1 and CDR2: SNHLY, FYNNEI. The V end was cut by 5 bases, the J end by 8 bases, with 10 bases between. The CDR3 consists of 12 residues. The CDR3 sequence: CASSFTGDTIYF. The CDR3 DNA sequence: TGTGCCAGCAGTTTTACAGGTGACACCATATATTTT.